This is a list of T cell receptor beta chains from one sample in a study of identifying expanded T cells in peripheral blood. TCRdb's table, derived via immunoSEQ multiplex PCR, lists solely in-frame clones and lacks some. The sample gives some 130,000 clones, 65% to 90% of which show up once; 7.5% to 8.5% is in the top ten. The sample was blood. The source of these receptors is a person aged 18-70 years in good health. Both conserved end residues are trimmed from each CDR3. Each record gives: J gene, V gene, CDR3 protein.

>TRBJ2-5|TRBV27
ASKIGGAGETQY
>TRBJ2-5|TRBV14
ASSQGGRLWETQY
>TRBJ1-1|TRBV6-6
ASSSRGEGTEAF
>TRBJ2-5|TRBV6-5
ASTTRQGGETQY
>TRBJ2-3|TRBV9
ASSVVAQSTDTQY
>TRBJ2-7|TRBV5-4
ASSHRTGDEQY
>TRBJ2-3|TRBV2
ASSSYAGTGNTDTQY
>TRBJ1-1|TRBV4-1
ASSKVQEGDTEAF
>TRBJ1-2|TRBV5-1
ASSLGQGNYYGYT
>TRBJ2-2|TRBV7-3
ASSPTSENTGELF
>TRBJ1-6|TRBV2
ASRYSGSSYNSPLH
>TRBJ1-2|TRBV6-1
ASSAEGRGGGYT
>TRBJ1-1|TRBV7-9
ASSSQMGQGGYEAF
>TRBJ1-1|TRBV5-1
ASSHTQDTGEAF
>TRBJ2-7|TRBV6-7
ASSYSIPLPYEQY
>TRBJ1-1|TRBV7-9
ASSYRDSLNTEAF
>TRBJ2-7|TRBV4-1
ASSQADPSDRRYEQY
>TRBJ2-5|TRBV18
ASSPPVQETSETQY
>TRBJ1-6|TRBV6-5
ASSPQGIGSPLH
>TRBJ1-5|TRBV5-1
ASSLGVASNQPQH
>TRBJ1-1|TRBV5-1
ATKTGAVNTEAF
>TRBJ2-1|TRBV2
ASSDRGGNEQF
>TRBJ1-2|TRBV11-2
ASSEAGDYGYT
>TRBJ1-1|TRBV5-1
ASSNREDTEAF
>TRBJ2-2|TRBV29-1
SVGGTGELF
>TRBJ2-5|TRBV5-1
ASRVYRDQETQY
>TRBJ1-1|TRBV7-2
ASSLTQEPGTEAF
>TRBJ1-1|TRBV4-1
ASSQLYKTGRTEAF
>TRBJ2-7|TRBV5-4
ASRYGQGGDEQY
>TRBJ1-4|TRBV7-9
ASSRPTGSTNEKLF
>TRBJ2-7|TRBV6-1
ASSEARDPLIQY
>TRBJ2-7|TRBV19
ASSGQDPEQY
>TRBJ1-5|TRBV7-9
ASSSLDNQPQH